This T cell receptor beta chain stems from a study of neurological immune-mediated disorders. A single record per CDR3 protein comes from TCRdb applying MiXCR to the 5' RACE reads. The sample includes tens of thousands of distinct CDR3 sequences, roughly 7% of them seen just once. This clonotype was observed at least ten times. Deletions cut 2 bases from V and 1 base from J, with 6 bases between. CDR1 MDHEN and CDR2 SYDVKM come from the germline V gene. The CDR3 covers 15 residues. The sequence derives from a woman between 35 and 50 years old in good health. This rearrangement joins TRBV28 to TRBJ1-6; D ambiguous. The sequencing input was PBMCs. The DNA of the CDR3 is TGTGCCAGCAGTTTAGGAGATTCCTATAATTCACCCCTCCACTTT. It translates to CASSLGDSYNSPLHF.